This entry lists 4 T cell receptor beta chains sequenced from one sample in a study of blood T cell repertoires in COVID-19. Repertoires were generated with immunoSEQ multiplex PCR, while TCRdb's copy carries only in-frame clones and drops some. Of nearly 55,000 clones in the sample, about 86% were seen once. Sequenced: peripheral blood. The receptors derive from a man in his sixties or seventies with active COVID-19.

The V and J genes are TRBV19 and TRBJ1-5, with TRBD1 matching over 7 bases. Germline V gene sequence: CDR1 LNHDA, CDR2 SQIVND (reference sequence). The length of the CDR3 is 17 residues. Trimming took 1 base from V and 3 from J; bases not matched to a gene: 9. This CDR3 reads CASSIGDQDRPNQPQHF. The CDR3 DNA reads TGTGCCAGTAGTATAGGGGATCAGGACAGGCCCAATCAGCCCCAGCATTTT.

This clone was seen a handful of times. This sequence joins TRBV9 and TRBJ1-1, with TRBD1 identical over 8 bases. CDR3 size: 14 residues. Germline assignment: CDR1 SGDLS and CDR2 YYNGEE. Trimming at V came to 2 bases and at J to 4 bases, leaving 4 bases not matched to a gene. The CDR3 sequence is CASSVAGGSTEAFF. CDR3 DNA: TGTGCCAGCAGCGTCGCAGGGGGCAGCACTGAAGCTTTCTTT.

This clone has just one count. This chain uses TRBV6-5 with TRBJ2-5, with 10 bases matching TRBD2. Trimming removed 10 bases from V and 2 bases from J; junction bases left unmatched: 4. CDR1 is MNHEY, CDR2 SVGAGI, per germline. The CDR3 is 13 residues long. This chain's CDR3 is CATKLAGQETQYF. DNA for the CDR3: TGTGCCACCAAACTAGCGGGGCAAGAGACCCAGTACTTC.

The chain is built from TRBV7-9 and TRBJ1-6; D might be TRBD1 (5 bases). V shed 5 bases and J shed 11 bases, with 13 bases lying between them. Germline assignment: CDR1 SEHNR and CDR2 FQNEAQ (reference sequence). The CDR3 has 13 residues. The CDR3 DNA reads TGTGCCAGCAGCCCCGAAGGGGATCCACCCCTCCACTTT. Its protein is CASSPEGDPPLHF.